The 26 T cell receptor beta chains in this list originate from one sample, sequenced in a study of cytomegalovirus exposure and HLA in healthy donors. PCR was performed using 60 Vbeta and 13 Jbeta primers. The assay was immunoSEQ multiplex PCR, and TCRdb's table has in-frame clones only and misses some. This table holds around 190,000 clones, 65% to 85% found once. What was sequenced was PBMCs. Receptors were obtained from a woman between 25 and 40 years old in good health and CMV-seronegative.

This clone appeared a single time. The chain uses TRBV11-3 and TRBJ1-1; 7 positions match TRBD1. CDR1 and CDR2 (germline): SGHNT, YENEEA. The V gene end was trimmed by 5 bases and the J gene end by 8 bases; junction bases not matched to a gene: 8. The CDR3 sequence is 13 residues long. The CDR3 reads CASSVETGAEAFF. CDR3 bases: TGTGCCAGCAGCGTCGAAACAGGGGCAGAAGCTTTCTTT.

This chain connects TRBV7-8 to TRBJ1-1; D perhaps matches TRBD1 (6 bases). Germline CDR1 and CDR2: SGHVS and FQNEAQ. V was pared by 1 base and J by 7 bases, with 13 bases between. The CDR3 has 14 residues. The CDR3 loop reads CASSLVGGQGEAFF. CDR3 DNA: TGTGCCAGCAGCTTAGTCGGGGGGCAGGGTGAAGCTTTCTTT.

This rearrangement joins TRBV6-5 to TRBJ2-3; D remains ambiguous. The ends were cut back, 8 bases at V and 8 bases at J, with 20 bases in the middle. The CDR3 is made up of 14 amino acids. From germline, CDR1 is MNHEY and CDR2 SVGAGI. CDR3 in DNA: TGTGCCAGCGCACCGTATAGAGGAGCGAGTACGCAGTATTTT. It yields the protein CASAPYRGASTQYF.

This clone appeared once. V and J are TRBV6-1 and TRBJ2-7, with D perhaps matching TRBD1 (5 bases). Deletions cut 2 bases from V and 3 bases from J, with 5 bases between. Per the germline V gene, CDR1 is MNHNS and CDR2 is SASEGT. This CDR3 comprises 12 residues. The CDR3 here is CASSEQGYEQYF. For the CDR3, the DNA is TGTGCCAGCAGTGAACAGGGCTACGAGCAGTACTTC.

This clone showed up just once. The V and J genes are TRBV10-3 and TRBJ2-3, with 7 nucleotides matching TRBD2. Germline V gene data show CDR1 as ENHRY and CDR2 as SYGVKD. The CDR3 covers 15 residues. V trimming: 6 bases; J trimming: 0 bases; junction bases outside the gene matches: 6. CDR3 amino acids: CAISSREDSTDTQYF. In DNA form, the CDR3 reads TGTGCCATCAGCTCACGGGAGGACAGCACAGATACGCAGTATTTT.

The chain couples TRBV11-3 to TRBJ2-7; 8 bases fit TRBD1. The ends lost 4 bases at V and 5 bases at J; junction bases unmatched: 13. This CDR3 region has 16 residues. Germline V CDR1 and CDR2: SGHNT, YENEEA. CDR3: CASSSSFKTGVHEQYF. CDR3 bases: TGTGCCAGCAGCTCGTCCTTTAAGACAGGGGTCCACGAGCAGTACTTC.

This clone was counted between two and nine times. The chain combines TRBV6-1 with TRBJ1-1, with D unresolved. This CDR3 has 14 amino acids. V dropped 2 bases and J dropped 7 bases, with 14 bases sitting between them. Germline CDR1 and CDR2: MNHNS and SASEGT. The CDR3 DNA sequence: TGTGCCAGCAGTGAACCGCCTTCCCCCGGTGAAGCTTTCTTT. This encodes CASSEPPSPGEAFF.

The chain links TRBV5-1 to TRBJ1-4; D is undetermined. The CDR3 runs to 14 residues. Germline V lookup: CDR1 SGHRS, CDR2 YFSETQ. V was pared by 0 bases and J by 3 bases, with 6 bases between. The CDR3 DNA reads TGCGCCAGCAGCTTGGTGGGCTCTAATGAAAAACTGTTTTTT. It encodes CASSLVGSNEKLFF.

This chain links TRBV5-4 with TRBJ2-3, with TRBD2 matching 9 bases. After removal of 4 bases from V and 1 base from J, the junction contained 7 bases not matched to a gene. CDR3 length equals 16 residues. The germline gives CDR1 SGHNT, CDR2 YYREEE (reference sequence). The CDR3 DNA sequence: TGTGCCAGCAGCCTAAAGACTAGCGGCGGCACAGATACGCAGTATTTT. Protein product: CASSLKTSGGTDTQYF. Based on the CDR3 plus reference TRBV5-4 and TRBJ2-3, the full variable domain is ETGVTQSPTHLIKTRGQQVTLRCSSQSGHNTVSWYQQALGQGPQFIFQYYREEENGRGNFPPRFSGLQFPNYSSELNVNALELDDSALYLCASSLKTSGGTDTQYFGPGTRLTVL.

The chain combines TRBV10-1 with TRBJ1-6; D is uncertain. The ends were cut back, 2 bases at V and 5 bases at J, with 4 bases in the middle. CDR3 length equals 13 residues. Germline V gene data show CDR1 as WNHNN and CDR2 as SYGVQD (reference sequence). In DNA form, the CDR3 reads TGCGCCAGCAGTGAGCCCAATAATTCACCCCTCCACTTT. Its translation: CASSEPNNSPLHF.

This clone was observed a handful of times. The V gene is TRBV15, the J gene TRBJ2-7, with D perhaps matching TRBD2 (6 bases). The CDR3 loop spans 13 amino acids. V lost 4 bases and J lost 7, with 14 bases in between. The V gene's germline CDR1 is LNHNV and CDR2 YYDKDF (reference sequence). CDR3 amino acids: CATSTVTSDEQYF. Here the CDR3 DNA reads TGTGCCACCAGCACAGTGACTAGTGATGAGCAGTACTTC.

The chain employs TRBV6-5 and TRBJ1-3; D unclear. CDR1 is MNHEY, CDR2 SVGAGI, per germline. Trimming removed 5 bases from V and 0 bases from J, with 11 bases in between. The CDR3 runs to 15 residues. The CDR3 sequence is CASSPSVNSGNTIYF. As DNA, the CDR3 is TGTGCCAGCAGTCCATCGGTTAACTCTGGAAACACCATATATTTT.

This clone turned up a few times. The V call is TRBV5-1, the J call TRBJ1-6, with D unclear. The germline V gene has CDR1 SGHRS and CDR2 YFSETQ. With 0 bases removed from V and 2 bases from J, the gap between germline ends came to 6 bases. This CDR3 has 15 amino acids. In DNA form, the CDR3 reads TGCGCCAGCAGCTTGGATACAGCCTATAATTCACCCCTCCACTTT. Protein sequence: CASSLDTAYNSPLHF.

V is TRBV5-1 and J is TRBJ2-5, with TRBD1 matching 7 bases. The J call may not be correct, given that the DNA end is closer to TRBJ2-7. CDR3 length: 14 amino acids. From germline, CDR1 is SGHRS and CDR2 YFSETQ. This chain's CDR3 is CASSSEGASYEQYF. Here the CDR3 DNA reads TGCGCCAGCAGCTCCGAGGGGGCGTCCTACGAGCAGTACTTC.

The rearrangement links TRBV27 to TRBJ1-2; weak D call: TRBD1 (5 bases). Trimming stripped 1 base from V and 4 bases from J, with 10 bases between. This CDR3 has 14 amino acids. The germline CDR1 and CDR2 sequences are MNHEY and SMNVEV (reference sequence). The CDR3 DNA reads TGTGCCAGCAGTTTATATAGGCAGGGCTATGGCTACACCTTC. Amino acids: CASSLYRQGYGYTF.

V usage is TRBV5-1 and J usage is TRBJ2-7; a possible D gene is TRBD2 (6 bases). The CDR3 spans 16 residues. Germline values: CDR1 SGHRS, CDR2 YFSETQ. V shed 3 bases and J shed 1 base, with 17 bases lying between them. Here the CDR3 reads CASSYMRGPNSYEQYF. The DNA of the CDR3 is TGCGCCAGCAGCTACATGCGGGGCCCCAATTCCTACGAGCAGTACTTC.

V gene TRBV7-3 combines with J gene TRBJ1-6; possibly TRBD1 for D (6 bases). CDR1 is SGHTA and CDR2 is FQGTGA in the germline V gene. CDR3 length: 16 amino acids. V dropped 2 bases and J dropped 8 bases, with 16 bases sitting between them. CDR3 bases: TGTGCCAGCAGCTTATGGGGGGGGCCTCGGGATTCACCCCTCCACTTT. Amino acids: CASSLWGGPRDSPLHF.

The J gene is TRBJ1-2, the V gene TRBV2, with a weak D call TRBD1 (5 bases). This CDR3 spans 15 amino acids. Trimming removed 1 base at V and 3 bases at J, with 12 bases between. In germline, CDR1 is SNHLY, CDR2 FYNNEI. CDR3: CASSEGQPVDYGYTF. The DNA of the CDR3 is TGTGCCAGCAGTGAAGGACAGCCGGTAGACTATGGCTACACCTTC.

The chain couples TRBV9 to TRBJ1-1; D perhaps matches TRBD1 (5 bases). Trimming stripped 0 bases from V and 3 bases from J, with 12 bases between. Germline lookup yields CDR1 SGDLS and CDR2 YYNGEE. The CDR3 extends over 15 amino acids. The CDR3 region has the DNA TGTGCCAGCAGCGTAGTGGTGGGAGGGGACACTGAAGCTTTCTTT. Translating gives CASSVVVGGDTEAFF.

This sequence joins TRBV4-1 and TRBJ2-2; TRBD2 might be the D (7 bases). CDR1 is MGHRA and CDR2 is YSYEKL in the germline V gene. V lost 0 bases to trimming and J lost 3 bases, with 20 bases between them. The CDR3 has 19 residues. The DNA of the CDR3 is TGCGCCAGCAGCCAAGAACGGGGGGAGACAGGTGTTTACACCGGGGAGCTGTTTTTT. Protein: CASSQERGETGVYTGELFF.

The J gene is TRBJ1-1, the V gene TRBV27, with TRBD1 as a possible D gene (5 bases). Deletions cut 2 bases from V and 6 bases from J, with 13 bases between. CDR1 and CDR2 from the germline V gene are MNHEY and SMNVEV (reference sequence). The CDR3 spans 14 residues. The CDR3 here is CASSLLQGGPEAFF. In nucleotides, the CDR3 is TGTGCCAGCAGTTTACTCCAGGGAGGCCCTGAAGCTTTCTTT.

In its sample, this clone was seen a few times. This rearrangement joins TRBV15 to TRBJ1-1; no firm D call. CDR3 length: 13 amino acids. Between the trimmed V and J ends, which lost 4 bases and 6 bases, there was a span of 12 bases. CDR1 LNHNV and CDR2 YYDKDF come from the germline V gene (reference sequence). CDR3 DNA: TGTGCCACCAGCATGTGGGAGGGCGCTGAAGCTTTCTTT. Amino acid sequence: CATSMWEGAEAFF.

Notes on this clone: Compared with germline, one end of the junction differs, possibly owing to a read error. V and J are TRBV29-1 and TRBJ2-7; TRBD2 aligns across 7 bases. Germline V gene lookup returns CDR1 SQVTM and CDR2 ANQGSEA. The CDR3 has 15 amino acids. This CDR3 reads CSVQDPGGSSYEQYF. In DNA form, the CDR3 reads TGCAGCGTTCAAGACCCAGGCGGGAGTTCCTACGAGCAGTACTTC.

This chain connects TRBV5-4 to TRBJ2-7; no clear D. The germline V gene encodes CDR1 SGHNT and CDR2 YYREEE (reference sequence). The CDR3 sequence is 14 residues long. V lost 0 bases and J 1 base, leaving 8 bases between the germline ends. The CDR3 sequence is CASSLDSASYEQYF. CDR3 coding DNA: TGTGCCAGCAGCTTGGACTCTGCTTCCTACGAGCAGTACTTC.

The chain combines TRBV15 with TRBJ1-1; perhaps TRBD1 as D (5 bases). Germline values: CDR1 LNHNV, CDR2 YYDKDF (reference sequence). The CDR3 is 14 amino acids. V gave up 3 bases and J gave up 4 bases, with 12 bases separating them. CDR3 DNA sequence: TGTGCCACCAGCAGTGATTTGGGGGGCACTGAAGCTTTCTTT. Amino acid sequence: CATSSDLGGTEAFF. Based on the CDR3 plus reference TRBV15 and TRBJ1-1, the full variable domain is DAMVIQNPRYQVTQFGKPVTLSCSQTLNHNVMYWYQQKSSQAPKLLFHYYDKDFNNEADTPDNFQSRRPNTSFCFLDIRSPGLGDTAMYLCATSSDLGGTEAFFGQGTRLTVV.

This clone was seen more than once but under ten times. This chain's CDR3 is CASSPRALLNRYSTEAFF. The CDR3 region has the DNA TGTGCCAGTAGTCCGAGGGCTCTTCTAAACAGATACTCCACTGAAGCTTTCTTT. The chain combines TRBV19 with TRBJ1-1; unclear D gene. In germline, CDR1 is LNHDA, CDR2 SQIVND (reference sequence). The CDR3 runs to 18 residues. With 5 bases removed from V and 4 bases from J, the gap between germline ends came to 26 bases.